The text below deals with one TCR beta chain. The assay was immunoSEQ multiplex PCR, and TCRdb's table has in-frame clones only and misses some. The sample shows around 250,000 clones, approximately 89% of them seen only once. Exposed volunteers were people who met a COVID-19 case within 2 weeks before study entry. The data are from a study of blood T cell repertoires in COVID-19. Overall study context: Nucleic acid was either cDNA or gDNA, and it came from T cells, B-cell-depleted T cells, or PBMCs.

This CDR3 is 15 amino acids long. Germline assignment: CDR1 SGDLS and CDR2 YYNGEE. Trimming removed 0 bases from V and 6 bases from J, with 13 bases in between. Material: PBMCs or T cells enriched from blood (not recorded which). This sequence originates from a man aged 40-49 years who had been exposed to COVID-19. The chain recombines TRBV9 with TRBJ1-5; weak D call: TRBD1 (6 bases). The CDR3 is CASSVDPGVTQPQHF. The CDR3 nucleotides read TGTGCCAGCAGCGTAGATCCAGGGGTCACTCAGCCCCAGCATTTT.